These 14 T cell receptor beta chains originate from one sample sequenced in a study of PD-1 blockade in classical Hodgkin lymphoma. Data came from immunoSEQ multiplex PCR; TCRdb stores just in-frame clones and leaves some out. The table records under 110,000 clones, about 89% of them present only once. With no exception, relapse followed autologous stem cell transplantation in all patients, and brentuximab vedotin exposure varied. The sequencing here drew on peripheral blood mononuclear cells (PBMCs), taken before the second cycle of nivolumab. Receptor source: a human donor with classical Hodgkin lymphoma.

The chain combines TRBV5-6 with TRBJ1-2; TRBD1 agrees at 7 bases. This CDR3 comprises 16 residues. The trim removed 4 bases at V and 4 bases at J, leaving 13 bases unmatched. Germline values: CDR1 SGHDT, CDR2 YYEEEE. CDR3: CASSQSPGQQVYGYTF. As DNA, the CDR3 is TGTGCCAGCAGCCAATCCCCGGGACAGCAGGTCTATGGCTACACCTTC.

The genes are TRBV6-7 and TRBJ2-1; D is perhaps TRBD1 (5 bases). TRBV6-7 is assigned to the ORF class and has an uncertain function. The CDR3 consists of 17 residues. V was clipped by 2 bases and J by 6 bases, with 20 bases between them. The DNA for the CDR3 is TGTGCCAGCAGTTACCCCCGTGTCAGGGTGAATGGCAATGAGCAGTTCTTC. Translating gives CASSYPRVRVNGNEQFF.

The J gene is TRBJ2-7, the V gene TRBV12-5; D possibly corresponds to TRBD1 (6 bases). Germline V gene lookup returns CDR1 LGHNT and CDR2 FRNRAP. The length of the CDR3 is 15 residues. Trimming took 0 bases from V and 5 from J, leaving 14 bases between them. CDR3 in amino acids: CASGLVLHRAHEQYF. CDR3 nucleotides: TGTGCTAGTGGTTTGGTACTTCACAGGGCCCACGAGCAGTACTTC.

V gene TRBV7-9 combines with J gene TRBJ1-2, with D unclear. Germline V gives CDR1 SEHNR, CDR2 FQNEAQ (reference sequence). The CDR3 is made up of 14 amino acids. Trimming stripped 1 base from V and 6 bases from J, with 12 bases between. The CDR3 sequence: CASSLVRITDGYTF. CDR3 DNA sequence: TGTGCCAGCAGCTTAGTGAGGATAACAGATGGCTACACCTTC.

This chain connects TRBV18 to TRBJ2-7; 8 bases map to TRBD1. Germline trimming cut 3 bases from V and 0 bases from J; bases unmatched to any gene: 7. The CDR3 is made up of 16 amino acids. Germline CDR1 is KGHSH and CDR2 is LQKENI. The CDR3 sequence is CASSPMGQVPSYEQYF. The CDR3 region has the DNA TGTGCCAGCTCACCCATGGGACAGGTACCCTCCTACGAGCAGTACTTC.

This sequence joins TRBV4-1 and TRBJ1-5; D is uncertain. Germline lookup yields CDR1 MGHRA and CDR2 YSYEKL. V dropped 0 bases and J dropped 7 bases, with 7 bases sitting between them. The CDR3 runs 13 residues. The CDR3 region has the DNA TGCGCCAGCAGCCAAGAGGAAGACCAGCCCCAGCATTTT. Protein sequence: CASSQEEDQPQHF.

V and J are TRBV19 and TRBJ1-1, with D unresolved. Per germline, CDR1 LNHDA and CDR2 SQIVND (reference sequence). The CDR3 length is 14 residues. The germline V and J ends were trimmed by 5 bases and 1 base, with 11 bases remaining between them. The CDR3 DNA sequence: TGTGCCAGTAGTTACGGGCGGTCGAACACTGAAGCTTTCTTT. Its protein product is CASSYGRSNTEAFF.

J is TRBJ2-2 and V is TRBV29-1, with 9 positions matching TRBD1. This CDR3 comprises 14 residues. Germline trimming cut 3 bases from V and 6 bases from J; bases unmatched to any gene: 5. In germline, CDR1 is SQVTM, CDR2 ANQGSEA. CDR3 amino acids: CSVEGTGFPGELFF. CDR3 bases: TGCAGCGTTGAGGGGACAGGGTTCCCCGGGGAGCTGTTTTTT.

This clone came up many times. The chain links TRBV6-5 to TRBJ2-7; D tentatively fits TRBD1 or TRBD2 (5 bases each). With 2 bases removed from V and 5 bases from J, the gap between germline ends came to 10 bases. The CDR3 runs 13 residues. Germline values: CDR1 MNHEY, CDR2 SVGAGI. Written as DNA, the CDR3 is TGTGCCAGCAGTTACGGGACGTACGACGAGCAGTACTTC. Its protein product is CASSYGTYDEQYF.

The rearrangement joins TRBV19 to TRBJ2-2, with 8 positions matching TRBD2. The V gene end was trimmed by 8 bases and the J gene end by 6 bases; junction bases not matched to a gene: 17. The CDR3 has 17 amino acids. Germline V CDR1 and CDR2: LNHDA, SQIVND (reference sequence). The CDR3, as DNA: TGTGCCAGTGCCCCATCCACGGGACTAGTTACGCCCGGGGAGCTGTTTTTT. Translating gives CASAPSTGLVTPGELFF.

This clone appeared a single time. This chain links TRBV19 with TRBJ2-1; 12 bases match TRBD2. CDR1 and CDR2 from the germline V gene are LNHDA and SQIVND (reference sequence). The CDR3 consists of 18 residues. J was trimmed by 1 base and V by 7 bases; bases with no gene match: 11. The CDR3 sequence is CASIPSTSGGPSYNEQFF. The CDR3 DNA is TGTGCCAGTATTCCCTCGACTAGCGGGGGCCCTTCCTACAATGAGCAGTTCTTC. Drawing the rest from reference TRBV19 and TRBJ2-1, the complete variable domain is DGGITQSPKYLFRKEGQNVTLSCEQNLNHDAMYWYRQDPGQGLRLIYYSQIVNDFQKGDIAEGYSVSREKKESFPLTVTSAQKNPTAFYLCASIPSTSGGPSYNEQFFGPGTRLTVL.

The chain couples TRBV5-1 to TRBJ1-5; 7 bases fit TRBD1. J gave up 6 bases and V 2 bases, and 5 bases lay outside the gene matches. The length of the CDR3 is 14 residues. Germline CDR1 reads SGHRS; CDR2 reads YFSETQ. CDR3 DNA sequence: TGCGCCAGCAGCTTCACAGGGGAGTCTCAGCCCCAGCATTTT. Translation gives CASSFTGESQPQHF. The variable domain in full, completed from reference TRBV5-1 and TRBJ1-5, reads KAGVTQTPRYLIKTRGQQVTLSCSPISGHRSVSWYQQTPGQGLQFLFEYFSETQRNKGNFPGRFSGRQFSNSRSEMNVSTLELGDSALYLCASSFTGESQPQHFGDGTRLSIL.

V is TRBV5-4 and J is TRBJ2-7; D unclear. The V gene lost 4 bases and the J gene lost 1 base, with 6 bases spanning the gap. The CDR3 extends over 12 amino acids. Germline V lookup: CDR1 SGHNT, CDR2 YYREEE (reference sequence). For the CDR3, the DNA is TGTGCCAGCAGCCTAAATTCCTACGAGCAGTACTTC. Protein: CASSLNSYEQYF.

This chain links TRBV7-3 with TRBJ2-2, with a possible D match to TRBD1 (6 bases). CDR1 SGHTA and CDR2 FQGTGA come from the germline V gene. This CDR3 spans 18 amino acids. V lost 1 base to trimming and J lost 0 bases, with 15 bases between them. As DNA, the CDR3 is TGTGCCAGCAGCTTAAAAGGGGTCCGGACAGCGAACACCGGGGAGCTGTTTTTT. Encoded protein: CASSLKGVRTANTGELFF.